Presented here are 18 T cell receptor beta chains from one specimen sequenced in a study of T cells in Graves' hyperthyroidism and ophthalmopathy. The investigators amplified TCR beta CDR3 regions from RNA transcripts. The primer set for the first-round RT-PCR of the TCR CDR3 was HTBI. TCRdb reprocessed the multiplex PCR reads with MiXCR, giving one entry per CDR3 protein. The sample yields about 110,000 distinct CDR3 sequences, 15% to 20% seen once. What was sequenced was blood. The source of these receptors is a woman between 45 and 60 years old with Graves' hyperthyroidism.

This clonotype has ten or more counts. The genes are TRBV6-1 and TRBJ1-2; 9 bases match TRBD1. The CDR3 extends over 15 amino acids. V dropped 7 bases and J dropped 3; count of bases not matched to a gene: 9. The germline V gene encodes CDR1 MNHNS and CDR2 SASEGT. CDR3 sequence: CASTSPGQGYYGYTF. CDR3 sequence (DNA): TGTGCCAGCACCTCCCCGGGACAGGGTTACTATGGCTACACCTTC.

This sequence joins TRBV13 and TRBJ2-3; 12 bases map to TRBD2. The CDR3 runs to 16 residues. Germline V lookup: CDR1 PRHDT, CDR2 FYEKMQ (reference sequence). The ends lost 10 bases at V and 6 bases at J; junction bases unmatched: 14. The CDR3 DNA is TGTGCCACAGCTCGCCTAGCGGGAGGGACCATGGATACGCAGTATTTT. Protein product: CATARLAGGTMDTQYF.

This clonotype was detected ten times or more. The chain employs TRBV10-3 and TRBJ2-3; D unresolved. The germline CDR1 and CDR2 sequences are ENHRY and SYGVKD. The length of the CDR3 is 13 residues. The V end lost 3 bases, the J end lost 0 bases, and 4 bases lay between the germline ends. CDR3 protein: CAISDPSTDTQYF. The CDR3 DNA is TGTGCCATCAGTGACCCTAGCACAGATACGCAGTATTTT.

This clonotype was picked up many times. The chain uses TRBV20-1 and TRBJ2-3; 10 nucleotides agree with TRBD2. The V segment lost 0 bases and the J segment 4 bases; nucleotides outside the gene matches: 7. CDR1 and CDR2 (germline): DFQATT, SNEGSKA (reference sequence). This CDR3 is 16 amino acids long. The CDR3 is CSARDRGLAVSDTQYF. CDR3 bases: TGCAGTGCTAGAGATCGTGGACTAGCGGTATCAGATACGCAGTATTTT.

The rearrangement joins TRBV3-1 to TRBJ2-7; D not resolved. From germline, CDR1 is LGHDT and CDR2 YNNKEL (reference sequence). Trimming took off 0 bases at V and 4 bases at J, with 13 bases between the two ends. The CDR3 length is 15 residues. DNA of the CDR3: TGTGCCAGCAGCCAAGAAAGTACGCCAGTATACGAGCAGTACTTC. This translates into CASSQESTPVYEQYF.

This clonotype was observed a handful of times. This chain uses TRBV20-1 with TRBJ2-1; 9 nucleotides match TRBD2. Germline CDR1 reads DFQATT; CDR2 reads SNEGSKA (reference sequence). There are 14 residues in the CDR3. V lost 6 bases and J lost 3; bases outside the gene matches: 6. CDR3 sequence reads: CSATRLAVYNEQFF. The CDR3 nucleotides read TGCAGTGCCACCCGACTAGCGGTCTACAATGAGCAGTTCTTC.

This clonotype was recorded many times. This chain joins TRBV7-9 and TRBJ1-6; TRBD1 might be the D (5 bases). The ends were cut back, 8 bases at V and 1 base at J, with 15 bases in the middle. Germline V gives CDR1 SEHNR, CDR2 FQNEAQ (reference sequence). The CDR3 is made up of 16 amino acids. The CDR3 here is CASSYGGTSYNSPLHF. CDR3 bases: TGTGCCAGCTCATACGGGGGGACGTCCTATAATTCACCCCTCCACTTT.

This clonotype has a count of ten or more. The rearrangement links TRBV27 to TRBJ2-1, with D hard to call. Trimming took 0 bases from V and 4 from J, leaving 10 bases between them. The germline V gene has CDR1 MNHEY and CDR2 SMNVEV (reference sequence). This CDR3 is built from 15 residues. The CDR3 here is CASSLSSSPYNEQFF. The CDR3 DNA reads as TGTGCCAGCAGTTTATCCTCCTCACCTTACAATGAGCAGTTCTTC.

A single count supports this clonotype. V usage is TRBV2 and J usage is TRBJ2-7; 7 bases agree with TRBD2. The CDR3 length is 17 residues. Germline lookup yields CDR1 SNHLY and CDR2 FYNNEI. V lost 2 bases to trimming and J lost 0 bases; unmatched junction nucleotides: 10. CDR3 residues: CASSELAVDLSSYEQYF. As DNA, the CDR3 is TGTGCCAGCAGTGAACTAGCGGTCGATCTGAGCTCCTACGAGCAGTACTTC.

This clonotype was recorded many times. V gene TRBV27 combines with J gene TRBJ2-1; D might be TRBD2 (6 bases). Trimming left V 8 bases short and J 0 bases short, with 11 bases between. The CDR3 runs 14 residues. The V gene's germline CDR1 is MNHEY and CDR2 SMNVEV (reference sequence). CDR3 amino acids: CASRDFNSYNEQFF. The DNA for the CDR3 is TGTGCCAGCCGGGACTTTAACTCCTACAATGAGCAGTTCTTC.

This clonotype was seen at least ten times. V is TRBV11-2 and J is TRBJ2-1; D ambiguous. There are 14 residues in the CDR3. Germline CDR1 SGHAT, CDR2 FQNNGV. Trimming cost V 0 bases and J 5 bases, with 8 bases left between them. The CDR3 loop reads CASSLDIRDNEQFF. The CDR3 DNA sequence: TGTGCCAGCAGCTTAGATATCCGGGACAATGAGCAGTTCTTC.

This clonotype was seen many times. The chain employs TRBV5-1 and TRBJ2-3; 7 bases fit TRBD2. The CDR3 extends over 13 amino acids. Germline V gene data show CDR1 as SGHRS and CDR2 as YFSETQ. The V segment lost 7 bases and the J segment 5 bases; nucleotides outside the gene matches: 7. CDR3 in DNA: TGCGCCAGCGGATCGATAGCGGGAGATACGCAGTATTTT. Protein sequence: CASGSIAGDTQYF.

This clonotype was counted many times. The rearrangement uses TRBV7-9 and TRBJ1-1, with D unclear. The CDR3 runs to 15 residues. Deletions cut 5 bases from V and 0 bases from J, with 13 bases between. The germline gives CDR1 SEHNR, CDR2 FQNEAQ (reference sequence). CDR3 region: CASSKRTVMNTEAFF. The CDR3 DNA follows: TGTGCCAGCAGCAAGAGGACCGTCATGAACACTGAAGCTTTCTTT.

At least ten counts were recorded for this clonotype. The chain is built from TRBV7-3 and TRBJ2-1, with 10 bases aligning to TRBD1. With V trimmed by 5 bases and J by 5 bases, 3 bases remained unmatched. The V gene's germline CDR1 is SGHTA and CDR2 FQGTGA. CDR3 length: 14 residues. Here the CDR3 DNA reads TGTGCCAGCAGCCGGGACAGGGGAGACAATGAGCAGTTCTTC. It translates to CASSRDRGDNEQFF.

This clonotype was counted many times. The chain joins TRBV7-9 to TRBJ2-2; D is undetermined. V was shortened by 2 bases and J by 0 bases, with 19 bases between the two germline ends. The V gene's germline CDR1 is SEHNR and CDR2 FQNEAQ (reference sequence). This CDR3 has 19 amino acids. The CDR3 region has the DNA TGTGCCAGCAGCTTACTGGCTGGTTCACGAACCGCGAACACCGGGGAGCTGTTTTTT. Translated: CASSLLAGSRTANTGELFF.

The sample holds many counts of this clonotype. The J gene is TRBJ1-6, the V gene TRBV19, with 9 positions matching TRBD1. V shed 10 bases, J shed 7 bases, and the junction held 8 bases outside the gene matches. This CDR3 contains 14 residues. Germline V gene lookup returns CDR1 LNHDA and CDR2 SQIVND (reference sequence). DNA of the CDR3: TGTGCCACCCTTGGGACAGGGCGAAATTCACCCCTCCACTTT. Amino acids: CATLGTGRNSPLHF.

In regard to this clonotype: Since a much larger clone is just one base distant, this may be a read error. V gene TRBV20-1 combines with J gene TRBJ2-1; TRBD2 is a possible D gene (6 bases). CDR1 and CDR2 (germline): DFQATT, SNEGSKA (reference sequence). The CDR3 covers 14 residues. V lost 7 bases and J 8 bases, leaving 21 bases between the germline ends. Here the CDR3 DNA reads TGCAGTGAATTGGTTGGAGGGCGGTTCGATGAGCAGTTCTTC. Its translation is CSELVGGRFDEQFF.

Regarding this clonotype: Since a much larger clone is just one base distant, this may be a read error. This chain joins TRBV9 and TRBJ1-2; 7 bases fit TRBD1. CDR3 length: 14 amino acids. Germline CDR1 SGDLS, CDR2 YYNGEE. The CDR3 sequence: CAGSQRGTDYGYTF. CDR3 coding DNA: TGTGCCGGCAGCCAGAGGGGGACAGACTATGGCTACACCTTC. Based on the CDR3 plus reference TRBV9 and TRBJ1-2, the full variable domain is DSGVTQTPKHLITATGQRVTLRCSPRSGDLSVYWYQQSLDQGLQFLIQYYNGEERAKGNILERFSAQQFPDLHSELNLSSLELGDSALYFCAGSQRGTDYGYTFGSGTRLTVV.